The source of this T cell receptor (beta chain) is a study of control samples from healthy donors and cancer patients. This CDR3 region has 13 residues. The germline CDR1 and CDR2 sequences are MNHEY and SVGAGI. Unmatched junction bases numbered 6, after V lost 5 bases and J lost 8 bases. This clone was counted a few times. Using immunoSEQ multiplex PCR, the repertoire was profiled, and TCRdb retains in-frame clones only, with some absent. The data contain 100,000 to 150,000 clones, roughly 89% of them seen just once; the ten biggest clones take up 5.5% to 7%. The receptor comes from a man aged 18 to 29 in good health. Sequenced input: blood. This chain links TRBV6-5 with TRBJ1-2; 9 bases are a match to TRBD1. The CDR3 DNA reads as TGTGCCAGCAGTATCGACAGGGGGAGCGGCTACACCTTC. It yields the protein CASSIDRGSGYTF.